The 13 T cell receptor beta chains below come from one sample, sequenced in a study of OX40 agonist ivuxolimab in advanced cancers. Method: immunoSEQ multiplex PCR; TCRdb's copy keeps in-frame clones and lacks some. Among roughly 90,000 clones listed, 94% were seen once. Sample: CD4+ or CD8+ T cells sorted from blood, taken in a trial of the OX40 agonist ivuxolimab. The receptors come from an adult with an advanced solid tumor such as melanoma, head and neck, liver or kidney cancer.

The CDR3 DNA follows: TGTGCCAGCAGCGCAACAGGGAGGGAGCAGTTCTTC. It encodes CASSATGREQFF. This chain connects TRBV9 to TRBJ2-1, with D perhaps matching TRBD1 or TRBD2 (6 bases each). This CDR3 has 12 amino acids. The germline V gene has CDR1 SGDLS and CDR2 YYNGEE. V was trimmed by 3 bases and J by 10 bases, leaving 11 bases between them.

The J gene is TRBJ2-6, the V gene TRBV6-5; no firm D call. The germline V and J ends were trimmed by 2 bases and 4 bases, with 3 bases remaining between them. There are 13 residues in the CDR3. Germline CDR1 MNHEY, CDR2 SVGAGI. The CDR3 nucleotides are TGTGCCAGCAGTTACGGAGGGGCCAACGTCCTGACTTTC. This sequence encodes CASSYGGANVLTF.

This chain joins TRBV7-9 and TRBJ1-5; D unclear. Per the germline V gene, CDR1 is SEHNR and CDR2 is FQNEAQ (reference sequence). This CDR3 has 14 residues. The ends were cut back, 5 bases at V and 1 base at J, with 9 bases in the middle. CDR3 loop: CASSPMGSNQPQHF. The DNA of the CDR3 is TGTGCCAGCAGCCCCATGGGGAGCAATCAGCCCCAGCATTTT. Using reference TRBV7-9 and TRBJ1-5 for the parts outside the CDR3, the full variable domain is DTGVSQNPRHKITKRGQNVTFRCDPISEHNRLYWYRQTLGQGPEFLTYFQNEAQLEKSRLLSDRFSAERPKGSFSTLEIQRTEQGDSAMYLCASSPMGSNQPQHFGDGTRLSIL.

This clone was seen only a few times. CDR3 nucleotides: TGCGCCAGCAGCCAAGGCCGCCTGGGCGGGGGCACCGGGGAGCTGTTTTTT. It yields the protein CASSQGRLGGGTGELFF. The chain is built from TRBV4-1 and TRBJ2-2; 7 bases align to TRBD2. The CDR3 covers 17 residues. Germline loops: CDR1 MGHRA, CDR2 YSYEKL. J gave up 4 bases and V 1 base, and 9 bases lay outside the gene matches.

This chain links TRBV12-1 with TRBJ1-3; the D call in the table, TRBD1, was not verified against the DNA. TRBV12-1 is reported as a pseudogene. The CDR3 totals 16 residues. The CDR3 DNA reads as TGTGCCAGCAGCTTTTGTTCCCCCAGTTCTGGAAACACCATATATTTT. Protein product: CASSFCSPSSGNTIYF.

This clone was observed a single time. The J gene is TRBJ1-2, the V gene TRBV27; D remains unclear. CDR3 size: 11 residues. The germline CDR1 and CDR2 sequences are MNHEY and SMNVEV (reference sequence). Trimming cost V 8 bases and J 5 bases, with 9 bases left between them. CDR3 in amino acids: CASWTAYGYTF. Here the CDR3 DNA reads TGTGCCAGCTGGACGGCTTATGGCTACACCTTC.

The chain joins TRBV27 to TRBJ2-2; D tentatively fits TRBD1 or TRBD2 (6 bases each). This CDR3 region has 17 residues. Trimming removed 5 bases at V and 5 bases at J, with 21 bases between. CDR1 is MNHEY, CDR2 SMNVEV, per germline (reference sequence). CDR3 protein: CASSITWGAGRTGELFF. Written as DNA, the CDR3 is TGTGCCAGCAGTATTACATGGGGGGCGGGACGAACCGGGGAGCTGTTTTTT.

The chain couples TRBV11-2 to TRBJ2-7; D possibly corresponds to TRBD2 (5 bases). V lost 0 bases, J lost 6 bases, and 15 bases lay in between. This CDR3 comprises 15 residues. Per germline, CDR1 SGHAT and CDR2 FQNNGV. CDR3 sequence reads: CASSLEKLPAGEQYF. CDR3 nucleotides: TGTGCCAGCAGCTTAGAGAAACTCCCGGCGGGCGAGCAGTACTTC.

The chain uses TRBV27 and TRBJ1-3; TRBD1 matches at 10 bases. Germline CDR1 and CDR2: MNHEY and SMNVEV (reference sequence). This CDR3 is 14 amino acids long. The trim removed 5 bases at V and 4 bases at J, leaving 2 bases unmatched. The CDR3 loop reads CASSPGQGGNTIYF. CDR3 DNA: TGTGCCAGCAGTCCGGGACAGGGGGGAAACACCATATATTTT.

This rearrangement joins TRBV6-5 to TRBJ2-7; a possible D gene is TRBD1 (5 bases). The CDR3 sequence is 14 residues long. Trimming took off 0 bases at V and 4 bases at J, with 10 bases between the two ends. The germline V gene has CDR1 MNHEY and CDR2 SVGAGI. The CDR3 nucleotides are TGTGCCAGCAGTTACTCGACGACAGATTACGAGCAGTACTTC. This sequence encodes CASSYSTTDYEQYF.

The gene calls are TRBV13 and TRBJ2-6, with 14 bases aligning to TRBD2. V gave up 4 bases and J gave up 4 bases; unmatched junction bases: 9. Germline values: CDR1 PRHDT, CDR2 FYEKMQ (reference sequence). The CDR3 spans 19 residues. The CDR3 DNA follows: TGTGCCAGCAGCTCCAGACTAGCGGGAGGGCCGTGGGGGGCCAACGTCCTGACTTTC. Translating it yields CASSSRLAGGPWGANVLTF.

The rearrangement uses TRBV12-1 and TRBJ2-1; no DNA check was done on the table's D call, TRBD2. TRBV12-1 corresponds to a pseudogene. There are 18 residues in the CDR3. The CDR3 protein is CASSSIGSGTSLYNEQFF. The CDR3 nucleotides read TGTGCCAGCAGCTCCATCGGTAGCGGGACGAGCCTCTACAATGAGCAGTTCTTC.

The chain couples TRBV27 to TRBJ2-7, with 12 positions matching TRBD2. CDR1 and CDR2 from the germline V gene are MNHEY and SMNVEV (reference sequence). V shed 6 bases and J 3 bases; nucleotides not matched to a gene: 6. The CDR3 runs 15 residues. The CDR3 region is CASSVTSGSSYEQYF. The CDR3 DNA follows: TGTGCCAGCAGCGTGACTAGCGGGAGCAGCTACGAGCAGTACTTC.